This TCR beta chain was recovered during a study of blood T cell repertoires in COVID-19. Study-wide background: COVID-19 samples collected from the United States, Italy and Spain covered acute and convalescent phases. Sample material is recorded as cDNA or gDNA derived from T cells, B-cell-depleted T cells, or PBMCs.

Trimming left V 3 bases short and J 6 bases short, with 13 bases between. The V gene's germline CDR1 is SGHRS and CDR2 YFSETQ. The CDR3 loop spans 14 amino acids. The repertoire was sequenced with immunoSEQ multiplex PCR; TCRdb's copy has only in-frame clones and lacks some. This sample has approximately 110,000 clones, with roughly 85% found just once. The chain recombines TRBV5-1 with TRBJ2-1; D is unresolved. The clonotype comes from a human donor in a cohort sampled during active COVID-19. What was sequenced was peripheral blood. CDR3 nucleotides: TGCGCCAGCAGCTATATAGGCGGTCTCAATGAGCAGTTCTTC. Translation: CASSYIGGLNEQFF.